The 2 T cell receptor beta chains presented below share a single source sample, sequenced in a study of blood T cell repertoires in COVID-19 (TCRdb year 2020). Library preparation employed the immunoSEQ multiplex PCR assay. This immuneACCESS table, as held by TCRdb, lists in-frame sequences with V and J called but not all clones. Of the missing ones, under half trace to an unresolved V gene in checked studies; the others have no known cause. Recorded for this sample are approximately 150,000 clones; roughly 80% of them occurred a single time. The top ten clonotypes cover around 4.8% of the sample. Sequenced material: peripheral blood. The receptors were gathered from a human donor in a cohort sampled during active COVID-19.

This chain links TRBV5-1 with TRBJ2-5; TRBD1 agrees at 7 bases. The V and J ends lost 2 bases and 3 bases, in that order; junction bases with no gene match: 1. Germline V gene sequence: CDR1 SGHRS, CDR2 YFSETQ. The CDR3 length is 13 residues. CDR3 region: CASSFQGEETQYF. The DNA for the CDR3 is TGCGCCAGCAGCTTTCAGGGGGAAGAGACCCAGTACTTC.

The gene calls are TRBV4-1 and TRBJ2-3, with 8 nucleotides matching TRBD2. Per the germline V gene, CDR1 is MGHRA and CDR2 is YSYEKL. The CDR3 runs to 21 residues. After removal of 7 bases from V and 0 bases from J, the junction contained 24 bases not matched to a gene. Written as DNA, the CDR3 is TGCGCCAGCAAACCAGGAGCGGGAGTGACGACATCTTTTGATAGCACAGATACGCAGTATTTT. Translating gives CASKPGAGVTTSFDSTDTQYF.